This T cell receptor (beta chain) was retrieved from a study of T-cell memory formation after mild COVID-19 (dated by TCRdb to the early 2020s). Concerning the study at large: Most TCR sequence clusters were specific to one of the two donors. In two donors, T-cell clones that expanded and contracted after mild COVID-19 were followed by sequencing TCRalpha and TCRbeta repertoires longitudinally. Two young, previously healthy adult volunteers made up the cohort, one male and one female.

The research as a whole found: Only a couple of mild cases were covered by the study, and larger cohorts that include severe cases with pre-infection samples were considered necessary. Balanced CD4/CD8 phenotypes were observed for clones contracting from day 15 to 85, whereas a bias towards CD4+ was observed for a second wave of clones expanding from day 15 to 37. Some responding clones were detected in pre-infection memory, which suggested that pre-existing cross-reactive memory T cells had joined the SARS-CoV-2 response. Contracting CD4+ clones turned up mainly in the CM and EM memory subsets, whereas EMRA was where CD8+ clones were enriched. The second-wave clones that peaked on day 37 were not confirmed to be SARS-CoV-2 specific.

Reads for this sample came from an Illumina NovaSeq 6000. Using 5'RACE with constant-segment primers, TCRalpha and TCRbeta cDNA libraries were constructed, with sample barcodes and unique molecular identifiers added in the process. RNA was extracted from every sample with Trizol reagent. Amplification of the libraries took two PCR steps, and the second step added a second sample barcode plus Illumina TruSeq adapters. Sequencing of the libraries was done on an Illumina NovaSeq, producing 2 x 150 bp paired-end reads. Regarding the original processing steps: Demultiplexing of reads and collapsing into UMI-guided consensus sequences were performed with migec v1.2.7. Using mixcr v2.1.11, UMI consensuses were aligned to TRA and TRB V and J templates and then assembled into clonotypes. A clonotype was counted as expanded or contracted only when both edgeR and NoisET called the clonotype significant, with the noise models trained on biological replicates. For edgeR calls, the cutoffs were a false discovery rate-adjusted p below 0.01 and a log2 fold-change threshold of 1. As an exploratory analysis of dynamics, max-normalized trajectories of the 1000 most abundant clonotypes were examined by PCA with hierarchical clustering. The CD4 or CD8 phenotype of responding clones was assigned using the separately sequenced CD4+ and CD8+ repertoires. The public reads were reprocessed in TCRdb via fastp at Q25 and MiXCR, keeping in-frame beta chains. Rows merge per CDR3 protein into single entries with the most common DNA and genes. These V and J calls are TCRdb output, not the study's own analysis. Recorded for this sample are approximately 180,000 distinct CDR3 sequences; 16% of them occurred a single time. The ten largest clones represent around 2% of the sample.

This clonotype was seen a few times. No antigen is known for it. No base-level quality is on record; no much larger clone is a single base apart. Ficoll-Paque density gradient centrifugation was used to isolate PBMCs. Including the terminal cysteine and phenylalanine, the CDR3 comprises 15 residues. CDR3 DNA is the only sequence kept; it has 45 bases, read in frame from the first base. The germline V gene gives CDR1 as SQVTM and CDR2 as ANQGSEA. The V and J ends are trimmed by 0 bases and 6 bases, leaving 12 bases between them. The sequence joins TRBV29-1 to TRBJ2-6, with no confidently assigned D gene. The TCR sequence derives from an adult woman who had mild COVID-19 (a few samples of this study predate the infection). The sample titles of this study are shuffled in the database, so cell type and time point are left out; the donor was told from shared clones. The sequenced material came from PBMCs or a T cell subset sorted from them (not recorded which). The CDR3 reads as follows: CSVEEGKPTANVLTF. The nucleotides are TGCAGCGTTGAAGAAGGAAAACCTACGGCCAACGTCCTGACTTTC.